This T cell receptor (beta chain) was sequenced during a study of CD8+ T cells in alopecia areata. In each case, RNA was isolated and then reverse transcribed into cDNA as the sequencing template. TCRdb's table, derived via immunoSEQ multiplex PCR, lists solely in-frame clones and lacks some. The data contain more than 90,000 clones, approximately 52% of them singletons. Sample treatment: oral pan-JAK inhibitor, 5-10 mg twice daily. Alopecia areata patients provided lesional scalp punch biopsies and peripheral blood, both collected for the study. The authors sorted CD4+ and CD8+ T cells from PBMCs. The CDR3 runs to 12 residues. Germline CDR1 reads MGHRA; CDR2 reads YSYEKL. With 1 base removed from V and 8 bases from J, the gap between germline ends came to 8 bases. General study points: For lesional scalp, especially alopecia totalis/universalis, clonality was higher than in normal scalp.

As to this clone: Its cognate antigen is unknown.

This receptor was identified in a human donor with alopecia areata. J is TRBJ1-2 and V is TRBV4-1; D call uncertain. The sequenced sample was CD8+ T cells sorted from blood, obtained at week 4, from a patient treated with tofacitinib. CDR3 DNA: TGCGCCAGCAGCCAAGCTATGGAGGGCTACACCTTC. Amino acid sequence: CASSQAMEGYTF.